The 32 T cell receptor beta chains in this list originate from one sample, sequenced in a study of regulatory T cells. Amplification used 52 TRBV primers and 13 TRBJ primers. Libraries were prepared by immunoSEQ multiplex PCR; TCRdb keeps only in-frame clonotypes and omits some of them. The data hold some 30,000 clones, with 93% observed a single time. Findings and caveats of the study: In CD3G-deficient patients, conventional CD4+ T cells were enriched for hydrophobic CDR3 residues at positions 6 and 7.

For these receptors, no antigen is known. The sequencing input was conventional CD4+ T cells sorted from blood. The receptor source for this set is a child under 10 years old with CD3G deficiency.

The chain is built from TRBV6-1 and TRBJ2-4; D gene ambiguous. The CDR3 totals 15 residues. Germline lookup yields CDR1 MNHNS and CDR2 SASEGT. V was clipped by 7 bases and J by 2 bases, with 15 bases between them. This CDR3 is CASTLSAVPKNIQYF. The CDR3 bases are TGTGCCAGCACCCTAAGTGCAGTCCCCAAAAACATTCAGTACTTC.

This chain joins TRBV28 and TRBJ2-7, with 9 nucleotides matching TRBD1. The CDR3 contains 15 residues. J was trimmed by 2 bases and V by 4 bases; bases with no gene match: 6. Germline V gene sequence: CDR1 MDHEN, CDR2 SYDVKM. The CDR3 region has the DNA TGTGCCAGCAGTTATCACGGGACAGGGACCTACGAGCAGTACTTC. It codes for CASSYHGTGTYEQYF. Variable domain in full (rest from reference TRBV28 and TRBJ2-7): DVKVTQSSRYLVKRTGEKVFLECVQDMDHENMFWYRQDPGLGLRLIYFSYDVKMKEKGDIPEGYSVSREKKERFSLILESASTNQTSMYLCASSYHGTGTYEQYFGPGTRLTVT.

The gene calls are TRBV28 and TRBJ1-4; tentatively, D is TRBD1 (5 bases). CDR3 length equals 14 residues. V lost 6 bases, J lost 4 bases, and 12 bases lay in between. Germline V gives CDR1 MDHEN, CDR2 SYDVKM. CDR3 region: CASRHGTDNEKLFF. The CDR3, as DNA: TGTGCCAGCAGGCACGGGACGGATAATGAAAAACTGTTTTTT.

The chain links TRBV5-1 to TRBJ1-1; D is perhaps TRBD1 (5 bases). This CDR3 comprises 14 residues. V dropped 0 bases and J dropped 0 bases, with 6 bases sitting between them. CDR1 and CDR2 (germline): SGHRS, YFSETQ. DNA of the CDR3: TGCGCCAGCAGCTTGGGGGGGTTGAACACTGAAGCTTTCTTT. This encodes CASSLGGLNTEAFF.

The chain joins TRBV6-1 to TRBJ1-2, with D unclear. From germline, CDR1 is MNHNS and CDR2 SASEGT. The CDR3 sequence is 13 residues long. Trimming left V 0 bases short and J 4 bases short, with 6 bases between. The CDR3 DNA sequence: TGTGCCAGCAGTGAAGCCCTCGTCTATGGCTACACCTTC. It codes for CASSEALVYGYTF.

This clone was counted only a few times. The CDR3 is CASSTPQLVGYNEQFF. The CDR3, as DNA: TGTGCCAGCAGTACCCCCCAGTTGGTAGGGTACAATGAGCAGTTCTTC. The chain links TRBV28 to TRBJ2-1; D gene unclear. The V end was cut by 5 bases, the J end by 4 bases, with 18 bases between. Germline loops: CDR1 MDHEN, CDR2 SYDVKM. The CDR3 sequence is 16 residues long.

This chain uses TRBV28 with TRBJ2-3; the D gene is possibly TRBD2 (6 bases). CDR1 and CDR2 from the germline V gene are MDHEN and SYDVKM. The CDR3 has 15 amino acids. V was trimmed by 0 bases and J by 1 base, leaving 8 bases between them. In nucleotides, the CDR3 is TGTGCCAGCAGTTTATGGGCTAGCGGCACAGATACGCAGTATTTT. It translates to CASSLWASGTDTQYF.

The genes are TRBV28 and TRBJ1-4; perhaps TRBD1 as D (6 bases). Germline values: CDR1 MDHEN, CDR2 SYDVKM. The CDR3 runs 15 residues. The V gene lost 4 bases and the J gene lost 0 bases, with 9 bases spanning the gap. CDR3 nucleotides: TGTGCCAGCAGTTCCCAGGGGACAACTAATGAAAAACTGTTTTTT. Translated: CASSSQGTTNEKLFF.

The rearrangement joins TRBV21-1 to TRBJ2-4; TRBD1 reflects the table's D call only, with no check against the DNA. TRBV21-1 is a pseudogene locus. The CDR3 runs to 15 residues. The CDR3 DNA sequence: TGTGCCAGACCCGACAGGGGGGTTTCCAAAAACATTCAGTACTTC. This gives the protein CARPDRGVSKNIQYF.

The rearrangement uses TRBV28 and TRBJ2-7; perhaps TRBD2 as D (7 bases). Per the germline V gene, CDR1 is MDHEN and CDR2 is SYDVKM. The CDR3 is 16 amino acids. V was trimmed by 4 bases and J by 0 bases, leaving 16 bases between them. The CDR3 nucleotides are TGTGCCAGCAGTTCGGCGGGGGCGGGGGCCTCCTACGAGCAGTACTTC. Protein sequence: CASSSAGAGASYEQYF.

The rearrangement links TRBV28 to TRBJ1-4; perhaps TRBD1 as D (6 bases). The germline V and J ends were trimmed by 3 bases and 5 bases, with 16 bases remaining between them. This CDR3 is built from 16 residues. The V gene's germline CDR1 is MDHEN and CDR2 SYDVKM. CDR3: CASSFFRGRMNEKLFF. The CDR3, as DNA: TGTGCCAGCAGTTTTTTTCGGGGGCGTATGAATGAAAAACTGTTTTTT.

The chain has TRBV5-1 and TRBJ2-1, with D possibly TRBD2 on 6 matching bases. The V and J ends lost 2 bases and 3 bases respectively, with 12 bases between them. Germline V CDR1 and CDR2: SGHRS, YFSETQ. This CDR3 contains 15 residues. CDR3: CASSFGRGLYNEQFF. DNA of the CDR3: TGCGCCAGCAGCTTTGGGCGGGGACTCTACAATGAGCAGTTCTTC.

The chain combines TRBV6-1 with TRBJ2-5; 7 bases agree with TRBD1. CDR3 length: 16 residues. V dropped 3 bases and J dropped 7; count of bases not matched to a gene: 14. Germline CDR1 MNHNS, CDR2 SASEGT. DNA for the CDR3: TGTGCCAGCAGTGACCAGACAGGGCAGCTCGGGTCGACCCAGTACTTC. Translating gives CASSDQTGQLGSTQYF.

This clone was counted a single time. The V and J genes are TRBV5-5 and TRBJ2-7; perhaps D is TRBD1 or TRBD2 (5 bases each). V was pared by 0 bases and J by 9 bases, with 13 bases between. The CDR3 spans 13 residues. In germline, CDR1 is SGHKS, CDR2 YYEKEE (reference sequence). CDR3 sequence: CASSLANGAGQYF. The CDR3 region has the DNA TGTGCCAGCAGCTTGGCCAATGGGGCGGGGCAGTACTTC.

The CDR3: CASSLKPYEQYF. The CDR3 region has the DNA TGTGCCAGCAGTTTAAAGCCCTACGAGCAGTACTTC. The genes are TRBV28 and TRBJ2-7; D unclear. V was cut by 2 bases and J by 2 bases, with 4 bases left in between. The CDR3 loop spans 12 amino acids. Germline V CDR1 and CDR2: MDHEN, SYDVKM.

V is TRBV30 and J is TRBJ2-7; D may correspond to TRBD1 or TRBD2 (7 bases each). Germline loops: CDR1 GTSNPN, CDR2 SVGIG (reference sequence). Deletions cut 4 bases from V and 4 bases from J, with 14 bases between. The CDR3 contains 13 residues. DNA of the CDR3: TGTGCCTGGACGACAGGGAGGGGATACGAGCAGTACTTC. Amino acid sequence: CAWTTGRGYEQYF.

The V gene is TRBV6-1, the J gene TRBJ2-7; a weak D match, TRBD2 (5 bases). CDR3 length: 16 residues. Germline assignment: CDR1 MNHNS and CDR2 SASEGT. Trimming shortened V by 2 bases and J by 3 bases, and 17 bases separated the two germline ends. CDR3 sequence reads: CASSEWWRWGDYEQYF. Written as DNA, the CDR3 is TGTGCCAGCAGTGAATGGTGGAGGTGGGGTGACTACGAGCAGTACTTC.

The rearrangement joins TRBV11-2 to TRBJ2-6; D remains ambiguous. The CDR3 sequence is 16 residues long. The germline V gene encodes CDR1 SGHAT and CDR2 FQNNGV. Trimming shortened V by 1 base and J by 0 bases, and 7 bases separated the two germline ends. In DNA form, the CDR3 reads TGTGCCAGCAGCTTAGGGTCGCGCTCTGGGGCCAACGTCCTGACTTTC. Its translation: CASSLGSRSGANVLTF.

The CDR3 DNA sequence: TGTGCCAGCAGATCAGGGGGCACCGGGGAGCTGTTTTTT. It encodes CASRSGGTGELFF. The chain employs TRBV28 and TRBJ2-2; TRBD1 matches 7 bases. Trimming took 6 bases from V and 4 from J; bases not matched to a gene: 2. The CDR3 has 13 amino acids. Germline assignment: CDR1 MDHEN and CDR2 SYDVKM.

V is TRBV6-5 and J is TRBJ2-7; D gene uncertain. Between the trimmed V and J ends, which lost 2 bases and 0 bases, there was a span of 2 bases. This CDR3 has 12 residues. Germline CDR1 MNHEY, CDR2 SVGAGI. The CDR3 loop is CASSYASYEQYF. The CDR3 DNA is TGTGCCAGCAGTTACGCCTCCTACGAGCAGTACTTC.

The sample holds one count of this clone. V usage is TRBV28 and J usage is TRBJ2-7, with 10 bases that match TRBD1. The V and J ends lost 5 bases and 2 bases, in that order; junction bases with no gene match: 12. Germline assignment: CDR1 MDHEN and CDR2 SYDVKM. The CDR3 has 17 residues. The CDR3 loop is CASSPTPGQGTPYEQYF. In DNA, the CDR3 is TGTGCCAGCAGTCCGACGCCGGGACAGGGGACCCCCTACGAGCAGTACTTC.

The CDR3: CASRPGGPFSPYEQYF. The CDR3 DNA reads TGTGCCAGCAGACCAGGGGGCCCCTTCTCCCCCTACGAGCAGTACTTC. This chain joins TRBV28 and TRBJ2-7; 8 bases are a match to TRBD1. V shed 6 bases and J 2 bases; nucleotides not matched to a gene: 12. Germline CDR1 MDHEN, CDR2 SYDVKM. This CDR3 has 16 residues. Variable domain in full (rest from reference TRBV28 and TRBJ2-7): DVKVTQSSRYLVKRTGEKVFLECVQDMDHENMFWYRQDPGLGLRLIYFSYDVKMKEKGDIPEGYSVSREKKERFSLILESASTNQTSMYLCASRPGGPFSPYEQYFGPGTRLTVT.

This sequence joins TRBV6-1 and TRBJ2-1; D gene unclear. Germline V gives CDR1 MNHNS, CDR2 SASEGT. The CDR3 has 17 amino acids. V was pared by 3 bases and J by 0 bases, with 15 bases between. CDR3 residues: CASSDVRLVSSYNEQFF. For the CDR3, the DNA is TGTGCCAGCAGTGATGTACGCTTGGTTAGCTCCTACAATGAGCAGTTCTTC.

The V call is TRBV6-6, the J call TRBJ2-5; a weak D match, TRBD2 (6 bases). The germline V gene encodes CDR1 MNHNY and CDR2 SVGAGI (reference sequence). V lost 7 bases to trimming and J lost 3 bases, with 15 bases between them. This CDR3 has 14 amino acids. Here the CDR3 DNA reads TGTGCCAGCACCTACATCCCGGGGGAAGAGACCCAGTACTTC. It codes for CASTYIPGEETQYF.

This chain joins TRBV7-9 and TRBJ2-1; 8 positions agree with TRBD1. V lost 8 bases to trimming and J lost 6 bases; unmatched junction nucleotides: 12. Germline CDR1 SEHNR, CDR2 FQNEAQ (reference sequence). The CDR3 is made up of 15 amino acids. CDR3 loop: CASGTGTGHTNEQFF. Written as DNA, the CDR3 is TGTGCCAGCGGTACCGGGACAGGACACACCAATGAGCAGTTCTTC.

The rearrangement joins TRBV10-3 to TRBJ1-1; TRBD1 aligns across 7 bases. Per the germline V gene, CDR1 is ENHRY and CDR2 is SYGVKD. After removal of 6 bases from V and 5 bases from J, the junction contained 9 bases not matched to a gene. CDR3 size: 14 residues. For the CDR3, the DNA is TGTGCCATCAGCCAGGGGGGTTCAGGGACTGAAGCTTTCTTT. Protein sequence: CAISQGGSGTEAFF.

This clone came up a few times. This chain joins TRBV5-1 and TRBJ2-7; 13 bases are a match to TRBD2. This CDR3 contains 15 residues. The V gene end was trimmed by 4 bases and the J gene end by 12 bases; junction bases not matched to a gene: 13. CDR1 is SGHRS, CDR2 YFSETQ, per germline. CDR3 region: CASSITPGLAGSLYF. CDR3 in DNA: TGCGCCAGCAGCATTACACCGGGACTAGCGGGGAGTCTGTACTTC. The whole variable domain, remainder taken from reference TRBV5-1 and TRBJ2-7, is KAGVTQTPRYLIKTRGQQVTLSCSPISGHRSVSWYQQTPGQGLQFLFEYFSETQRNKGNFPGRFSGRQFSNSRSEMNVSTLELGDSALYLCASSITPGLAGSLYFGPGTRLTVT.

The rearrangement joins TRBV28 to TRBJ2-1, with 9 bases matching TRBD2. The CDR3 covers 16 residues. Looked up from germline, CDR1 is MDHEN and CDR2 is SYDVKM. J lost 7 bases, V lost 4 bases, and 11 bases had no gene match. CDR3 nucleotide sequence: TGTGCCAGCAGTTCACTCCTCAGCAGCGGGAGGAATGAGCAGTTCTTC. Its protein product is CASSSLLSSGRNEQFF. The full variable domain, rest sourced from reference TRBV28 and TRBJ2-1, is DVKVTQSSRYLVKRTGEKVFLECVQDMDHENMFWYRQDPGLGLRLIYFSYDVKMKEKGDIPEGYSVSREKKERFSLILESASTNQTSMYLCASSSLLSSGRNEQFFGPGTRLTVL.

This chain joins TRBV6-1 and TRBJ2-7; D is undetermined. The V and J ends lost 1 base and 0 bases respectively, with 10 bases between them. The CDR3 totals 15 residues. Germline CDR1 reads MNHNS; CDR2 reads SASEGT. DNA of the CDR3: TGTGCCAGCAGTGAAGAGGTACGTTCCTCCTACGAGCAGTACTTC. This codes for CASSEEVRSSYEQYF.

The chain combines TRBV28 with TRBJ2-1, with 9 bases fitting TRBD2. V shed 8 bases, J shed 9 bases, and the junction held 11 bases outside the gene matches. The CDR3 is 14 residues long. The germline CDR1 and CDR2 sequences are MDHEN and SYDVKM. DNA of the CDR3: TGTGCCAGCGCCCTGGGGACTAGCCGGGCTGAGCAGTTCTTC. Its protein is CASALGTSRAEQFF.

The chain recombines TRBV30 with TRBJ2-5; no clear D gene. V lost 0 bases to trimming and J lost 5 bases, with 10 bases between them. The germline gives CDR1 GTSNPN, CDR2 SVGIG (reference sequence). This CDR3 is built from 13 residues. CDR3 loop: CAWSVNSRETQYF. Written as DNA, the CDR3 is TGTGCCTGGAGTGTAAACAGTCGGGAGACCCAGTACTTC.

V and J are TRBV28 and TRBJ2-2; TRBD1 aligns across 11 bases. The CDR3 extends over 16 amino acids. V lost 5 bases, J lost 4 bases, and 6 bases stayed unmatched. CDR1 and CDR2 (germline): MDHEN, SYDVKM. CDR3 sequence (DNA): TGTGCCAGCAGTGTGGCCGGGACAGGGGGCACCGGGGAGCTGTTTTTT. Translating it yields CASSVAGTGGTGELFF.